This note documents a single T cell receptor (beta chain) sequence. The antigen it recognizes is unknown. Qualities for individual bases were not recorded, and no much larger clone is one base off. CDR1 and CDR2 are read off the germline V gene (reference sequence) as DFQATT and SNEGSKA. Deletion took 1 base off V and 5 bases off J, with a span of 15 bases between the germline ends. Including the terminal cysteine and phenylalanine, the CDR3 comprises 15 residues. Only the CDR3 DNA is retained, 45 bases long and in frame from the first base. Sequencing was performed on an Illumina HiSeq 2500. Quantitative 5'-RACE with molecular barcodes was used to prepare TCR beta libraries. On the study's bioinformatics: A new computational method, built on a probabilistic model of VDJ rearrangement, was used to identify disease-linked TCR variants. TCRdb reprocessing: public reads trimmed at Q25 with fastp, clones called with MiXCR, in-frame beta chains kept. Records with the same CDR3 protein are collapsed into one entry carrying the most frequent genes and DNA. The V and J calls shown here were made by TCRdb, not taken from the authors' results. The sample table records about 440,000 distinct CDR3 sequences; 17% of these occur just once. The ten largest clones capture 1% of the sample.

The data stem from a study of CD8 T cells in ankylosing spondylitis (TCRdb year 2017). Concerning the study at large: T cell receptor beta repertoires were profiled in healthy donors and ankylosing spondylitis patients so that disease-linked TCR variants could be found. Peripheral blood was sampled, and synovial fluid was also collected from ankylosing spondylitis patients. The whole study cohort included 95 to 130 healthy donors and under 30 ankylosing spondylitis patients.

Study-level results and caveats: The disease-linked clones had a CD8+ phenotype and were found at relatively low frequencies in peripheral blood. Blood from ankylosing spondylitis patients appeared to be characterized by a TCR beta motif composed of under 10 highly homologous amino acid variants. The disease-linked clones were reported to be significantly enriched in matched synovial fluid samples from ankylosing spondylitis patients. Some motif variants were previously reported in synovial fluid and blood of reactive arthritis patients, suggesting common disease-initiation mechanisms.

The chain links TRBV20-1 with TRBJ1-5; the D gene is perhaps TRBD1, on 6 matching bases. This receptor was identified in a male donor with ankylosing spondylitis. Material for sequencing was blood, either unsorted or a sorted T cell fraction (not recorded which). The bases read TGCAGTGCTAGAGCCCACCGGGGACAACATCAGCCCCAGCATTTT. This encodes CSARAHRGQHQPQHF.